The 26 T cell receptor beta chains reported below all come from one sample, sequenced in a study of T cells in narcolepsy. The assay was immunoSEQ multiplex PCR, and TCRdb's table has in-frame clones only and misses some. This sample yields about 33,000 clones, of which approximately 84% are seen a single time; roughly 1.3% belongs to the top ten. The sequencing sample was made of CD45RA- memory CD4+ T cells from PBMCs. All receptors derive from a human donor with narcolepsy.

The V gene is TRBV6-5, the J gene TRBJ2-7, with D possibly being TRBD1 (6 bases). CDR1 and CDR2 from the germline V gene are MNHEY and SVGAGI. The CDR3 sequence is 15 residues long. Trimming pared 4 bases from V and 5 bases from J, leaving 18 bases between. The CDR3 DNA sequence: TGTGCCAGCAGTTTAGGGGGAACAGGGCATGACGAGCAGTACGTC. Translation: CASSLGGTGHDEQYV.

The rearrangement joins TRBV4-1 to TRBJ2-3; 15 nucleotides align to TRBD2. The CDR3 has 21 residues. J was trimmed by 1 base and V by 1 base; bases with no gene match: 12. Germline CDR1 is MGHRA and CDR2 is YSYEKL. This chain's CDR3 is CASSQVGTSGGPVRGTDTQYF. CDR3 DNA sequence: TGCGCCAGCAGCCAAGTAGGGACTAGCGGGGGGCCTGTTCGTGGCACAGATACGCAGTATTTT.

This clone showed up just once. The V call is TRBV27, the J call TRBJ2-1; 11 bases are shared with TRBD1. The V gene's germline CDR1 is MNHEY and CDR2 SMNVEV (reference sequence). Germline trimming cut 8 bases from V and 4 bases from J; bases unmatched to any gene: 4. The CDR3 covers 14 residues. CDR3: CASSDRGRYNEQFF. CDR3 bases: TGTGCCAGCTCGGACAGGGGGCGTTACAATGAGCAGTTCTTC.

The rearrangement uses TRBV5-6 and TRBJ2-7; no definite D call. CDR1 is SGHDT, CDR2 YYEEEE, per germline. The CDR3 has 12 residues. Trimming pared 4 bases from V and 6 bases from J, leaving 11 bases between. The CDR3 coding sequence is TGTGCCAGCAGCCTGGCCTGGGGCGAGCAGTACGTC. Protein: CASSLAWGEQYV.

This chain links TRBV9 with TRBJ2-1; 13 nucleotides line up with TRBD2. V lost 3 bases, J lost 8 bases, and 8 bases stayed unmatched. This CDR3 region has 16 residues. Per germline, CDR1 SGDLS and CDR2 YYNGEE. For the CDR3, the DNA is TGTGCCAGCAGCGCCCCCGGGACTAGCGGGGTTTATGAGCAGTTCTTC. This gives the protein CASSAPGTSGVYEQFF.

The CDR3: CASSQVITTNEKLFF. The CDR3 nucleotides read TGCGCCAGCAGCCAAGTCATCACAACTAATGAAAAACTGTTTTTT. The V call is TRBV4-3, the J call TRBJ1-4; no definite D call. Trimming removed 1 base from V and 0 bases from J, with 6 bases in between. CDR3 length: 15 residues. CDR1 is LGHNA and CDR2 is YSLEER in the germline V gene.

The J gene is TRBJ1-1, the V gene TRBV7-3, with TRBD1 matching over 7 bases. This CDR3 spans 15 amino acids. The V segment lost 5 bases and the J segment 1 base; nucleotides outside the gene matches: 7. Germline V lookup: CDR1 SGHTA, CDR2 FQGTGA. CDR3 region: CASSPEGAWNTEAFF. CDR3 bases: TGTGCCAGCAGCCCGGAGGGGGCTTGGAACACTGAAGCTTTCTTT. Drawing the rest from reference TRBV7-3 and TRBJ1-1, the complete variable domain is GAGVSQTPSNKVTEKGKYVELRCDPISGHTALYWYRQSLGQGPEFLIYFQGTGAADDSGLPNDRFFAVRPEGSVSTLKIQRTERGDSAVYLCASSPEGAWNTEAFFGQGTRLTVV.

This chain joins TRBV7-3 and TRBJ1-1; no firm D call. The V end lost 0 bases, the J end lost 0 bases, and 2 bases lay between the germline ends. Germline CDR1 and CDR2: SGHTA and FQGTGA. The CDR3 extends over 13 amino acids. CDR3 DNA: TGTGCCAGCAGCTTAACTGTGAACACTGAAGCTTTCTTT. Translation gives CASSLTVNTEAFF.

This clone showed up just once. The rearrangement joins TRBV7-8 to TRBJ2-3; 9 bases map to TRBD2. CDR1 SGHVS and CDR2 FQNEAQ come from the germline V gene. The ends lost 7 bases at V and 5 bases at J; junction bases unmatched: 13. CDR3 length equals 16 residues. The CDR3 region is CASTKLGGGAGDTQYF. CDR3 coding DNA: TGTGCCAGCACCAAACTTGGCGGGGGGGCTGGAGATACGCAGTATTTT.

The CDR3: CASSRGLEDTQYF. The DNA for the CDR3 is TGTGCCAGCAGCCGGGGACTAGAAGATACGCAGTATTTT. The chain combines TRBV11-2 with TRBJ2-3; 8 bases align to TRBD2. CDR1 is SGHAT and CDR2 is FQNNGV in the germline V gene. Trimming at V came to 5 bases and at J to 5 bases, leaving 3 bases not matched to a gene. The CDR3 contains 13 residues.

The chain has TRBV7-9 and TRBJ2-1; D unclear. Germline V gives CDR1 SEHNR, CDR2 FQNEAQ (reference sequence). V was shortened by 5 bases and J by 3 bases, with 14 bases between the two germline ends. The CDR3 is 15 amino acids. Here the CDR3 DNA reads TGTGCCAGCAGCCCCCTGGGTGCAGACTACAATGAGCAGTTCTTC. It codes for CASSPLGADYNEQFF.

This sequence joins TRBV6-5 and TRBJ1-2; 7 nucleotides agree with TRBD1. CDR1 is MNHEY and CDR2 is SVGAGI in the germline V gene. The CDR3 consists of 12 residues. V lost 5 bases to trimming and J lost 8 bases; unmatched junction nucleotides: 5. The CDR3, as DNA: TGTGCCAGCAGTAGAGACAGGGCCGGCTACACCTTC. It codes for CASSRDRAGYTF.

V usage is TRBV7-3 and J usage is TRBJ2-2; D is perhaps TRBD2 (6 bases). The V gene's germline CDR1 is SGHTA and CDR2 FQGTGA. V gave up 2 bases and J gave up 2 bases, with 9 bases separating them. This CDR3 has 15 amino acids. This CDR3 reads CASSLGGANTGELFF. The DNA of the CDR3 is TGTGCCAGCAGCTTAGGCGGGGCCAACACCGGGGAGCTGTTTTTT. Combining the CDR3 with reference TRBV7-3 and TRBJ2-2 gives the whole variable domain GAGVSQTPSNKVTEKGKYVELRCDPISGHTALYWYRQSLGQGPEFLIYFQGTGAADDSGLPNDRFFAVRPEGSVSTLKIQRTERGDSAVYLCASSLGGANTGELFFGEGSRLTVL.

The CDR3 bases are TGCGCCAGCAAAAGGTTCGCTCAAACCGTCCCAGATACGCAGTATTTT. Encoded protein: CASKRFAQTVPDTQYF. J is TRBJ2-3 and V is TRBV5-1; D remains ambiguous. Germline V gene sequence: CDR1 SGHRS, CDR2 YFSETQ. The CDR3 contains 16 residues. Trimming shortened V by 6 bases and J by 4 bases, and 21 bases separated the two germline ends.

The gene calls are TRBV6-1 and TRBJ2-5; 9 positions agree with TRBD2. J gave up 3 bases and V 6 bases, and 5 bases lay outside the gene matches. CDR1 is MNHNS and CDR2 is SASEGT in the germline V gene. This CDR3 contains 14 residues. The CDR3 sequence is CASRVAGEKETQYF. DNA for the CDR3: TGTGCCAGCAGAGTAGCGGGGGAGAAAGAGACCCAGTACTTC.

The chain uses TRBV11-2 and TRBJ1-2, with D uncertain. In germline, CDR1 is SGHAT, CDR2 FQNNGV. V was trimmed by 5 bases and J by 6 bases, leaving 10 bases between them. This CDR3 has 12 amino acids. The DNA for the CDR3 is TGTGCCAGCAGCAGAATGGGCAATGGCTACACCTTC. Amino acids: CASSRMGNGYTF.

The J gene is TRBJ2-2, the V gene TRBV15; D gene unclear. The V gene's germline CDR1 is LNHNV and CDR2 YYDKDF (reference sequence). With 1 base removed from V and 6 bases from J, the gap between germline ends came to 15 bases. The CDR3 is made up of 16 amino acids. The CDR3: CATSRAPRGGAGELFF. CDR3 nucleotide sequence: TGTGCCACCAGCAGAGCCCCGAGAGGTGGGGCCGGGGAGCTGTTTTTT.

The chain is built from TRBV19 and TRBJ1-3, with D hard to call. Germline V gene lookup returns CDR1 LNHDA and CDR2 SQIVND (reference sequence). Trimming removed 1 base from V and 2 bases from J, with 12 bases in between. CDR3 length equals 16 residues. In DNA form, the CDR3 reads TGTGCCAGTAGTATAGTAACAGAACCACCTGGAAACACCATATATTTT. Residues: CASSIVTEPPGNTIYF.

This chain uses TRBV4-2 with TRBJ1-1, with D perhaps TRBD1 (6 bases). CDR3 length equals 16 residues. The V and J ends lost 1 base and 3 bases respectively, with 15 bases between them. Germline values: CDR1 LGHNA, CDR2 YNFKEQ. The CDR3 spells CASSQAPGEVDTEAFF. The CDR3 region has the DNA TGTGCCAGCAGCCAAGCACCAGGGGAGGTGGACACTGAAGCTTTCTTT.

The chain couples TRBV4-2 to TRBJ2-5; 7 bases align to TRBD1. The DNA end is a closer match to TRBJ2-7, so the J assignment may be wrong. The germline V gene has CDR1 LGHNA and CDR2 YNFKEQ. This CDR3 region has 15 residues. The CDR3 spells CASSQERQGLNEQYF. For the CDR3, the DNA is TGTGCCAGCAGCCAAGAGAGACAGGGATTGAACGAGCAGTACTTC.

J is TRBJ2-7 and V is TRBV6-1; 8 nucleotides align to TRBD1. This CDR3 is 15 amino acids long. Germline-derived CDR1 and CDR2 are MNHNS and SASEGT. Trimming took 4 bases from V and 2 from J; bases not matched to a gene: 7. This chain's CDR3 is CASSVAGTGTYEQYF. CDR3 nucleotides: TGTGCCAGCAGTGTGGCCGGGACAGGTACCTACGAGCAGTACTTC.

The chain couples TRBV2 to TRBJ1-3; a possible D gene is TRBD1 (5 bases). The CDR3 consists of 14 residues. Per the germline V gene, CDR1 is SNHLY and CDR2 is FYNNEI. Trimming shortened V by 6 bases and J by 4 bases, and 13 bases separated the two germline ends. The CDR3: CASRSSGAGNTIYF. As DNA, the CDR3 is TGTGCCAGCAGGTCCTCCGGGGCCGGAAACACCATATATTTT.

The chain joins TRBV5-1 to TRBJ1-5, with 10 nucleotides matching TRBD1. This CDR3 has 15 amino acids. CDR1 is SGHRS, CDR2 YFSETQ, per germline. V dropped 5 bases and J dropped 1; count of bases not matched to a gene: 3. CDR3 DNA sequence: TGCGCCAGCAGTGAGGGACAGGGGAGCAATCAGCCCCAGCATTTT. It is translated as CASSEGQGSNQPQHF. The full variable domain, its missing parts supplied by reference TRBV5-1 and TRBJ1-5, is KAGVTQTPRYLIKTRGQQVTLSCSPISGHRSVSWYQQTPGQGLQFLFEYFSETQRNKGNFPGRFSGRQFSNSRSEMNVSTLELGDSALYLCASSEGQGSNQPQHFGDGTRLSIL.

The chain carries TRBV18 and TRBJ1-2, with 10 nucleotides matching TRBD1. This CDR3 contains 16 residues. Germline-derived CDR1 and CDR2 are KGHSH and LQKENI. The ends lost 3 bases at V and 2 bases at J; junction bases unmatched: 6. CDR3 sequence reads: CASSPQGQGLNYGYTF. In DNA form, the CDR3 reads TGTGCCAGCTCACCGCAGGGACAGGGGTTAAACTATGGCTACACCTTC.

This clone turned up a few times. The chain recombines TRBV12-5 with TRBJ1-2, with no clear D. V was clipped by 3 bases and J by 4 bases, with 6 bases between them. The germline V gene has CDR1 LGHNT and CDR2 FRNRAP. The CDR3 has 12 residues. In DNA, the CDR3 is TGTGCTAGTGGTTTTGACCTCTATGGCTACACCTTC. Its protein is CASGFDLYGYTF.

The rearrangement uses TRBV19 and TRBJ1-1; the D gene is possibly TRBD1 (5 bases). The CDR3 sequence is 13 residues long. With 7 bases removed from V and 1 base from J, the gap between germline ends came to 10 bases. CDR1 is LNHDA and CDR2 is SQIVND in the germline V gene (reference sequence). CDR3 nucleotides: TGTGCCAGTAATCCTCAGGGGAACACTGAAGCTTTCTTT. Encoded protein: CASNPQGNTEAFF.